The sequence of this T cell receptor beta chain was determined in a study of blood T cells in healthy people across ages. Each donor had around 10 milliliters of peripheral blood drawn. Isolating PBMCs gave at least 7 million of these cells per sample. Study findings and constraints: TCR beta diversity correlated strongly with naive T cell percentage.

This CDR3 contains 17 residues. Per the germline V gene, CDR1 is SGDLS and CDR2 is YYNGEE. To note about this clonotype: Its matching antigen is unknown. One end of the junction varies from germline; a read error may be responsible.

It was with a sample-barcoded 5' primer and a J-beta primer mix that a second PCR of roughly 7 to 11 cycles was run. Each CDR3 protein gets one entry after TCRdb re-called the 5' RACE reads with MiXCR. Of 1.4 million or so distinct CDR3 sequences listed, 40% to 45% were seen once; the top ten hold 4%. The genes are TRBV9 and TRBJ1-2, with 7 bases fitting TRBD1. Sequences were obtained from blood. This TCR derives from a woman aged 18-30 years in good health. Here the CDR3 DNA reads TGTGCCAGCAGCGCCATATGGACAGGCAAGGCTAACTATGGCTACAACTTC. Its translation is CASSAIWTGKANYGYNF.